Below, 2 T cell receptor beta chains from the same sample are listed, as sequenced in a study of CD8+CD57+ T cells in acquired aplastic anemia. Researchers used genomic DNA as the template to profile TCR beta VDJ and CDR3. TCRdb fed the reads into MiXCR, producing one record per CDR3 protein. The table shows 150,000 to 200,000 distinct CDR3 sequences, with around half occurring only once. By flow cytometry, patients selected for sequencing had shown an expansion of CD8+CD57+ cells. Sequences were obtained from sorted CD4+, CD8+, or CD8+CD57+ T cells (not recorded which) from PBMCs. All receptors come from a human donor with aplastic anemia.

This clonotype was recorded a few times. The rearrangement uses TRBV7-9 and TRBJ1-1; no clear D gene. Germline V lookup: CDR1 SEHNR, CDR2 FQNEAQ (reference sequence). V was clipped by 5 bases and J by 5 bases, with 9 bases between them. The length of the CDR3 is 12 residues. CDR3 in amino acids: CASSPWGTEAFF. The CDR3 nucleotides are TGTGCCAGCAGCCCTTGGGGTACTGAAGCTTTCTTT.

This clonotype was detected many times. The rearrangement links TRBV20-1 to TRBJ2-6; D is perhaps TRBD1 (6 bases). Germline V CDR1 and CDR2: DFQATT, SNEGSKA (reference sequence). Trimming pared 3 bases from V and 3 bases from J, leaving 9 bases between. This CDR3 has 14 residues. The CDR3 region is CSASAGVGANVLTF. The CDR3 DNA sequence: TGCAGTGCTAGTGCAGGGGTTGGGGCCAACGTCCTGACTTTC.